This T cell receptor beta chain was captured in a study of graft-versus-host responses after intestinal transplantation. As for the study in general: The transplants performed in recipients were multivisceral, liver-intestinal, or isolated intestinal.

Sequenced by immunoSEQ multiplex PCR; TCRdb stores in-frame clones only, minus some. The sample yields about 85,000 clones, around 93% seen once. Findings of the study overall: Within allografts, high graft-versus-host to host-versus-graft clonal ratios were seen among patients with graft-donor T cell macrochimerism.

A word on this clone: Its target is not known.

Sequenced here: unstimulated CD8+ T cells sorted from spleen or lymph node cells, sampled before transplant. The sequence derives from a human donor who was the organ donor for an intestinal transplant.

The DNA of the CDR3 is TGTGCCAGCAGCTTATCTAGCGGGAGTACGTCCGGGGAGCTGTTTTTT. Its translation: CASSLSSGSTSGELFF. The rearrangement joins TRBV7-9 to TRBJ2-2, with 10 nucleotides matching TRBD2. The CDR3 contains 16 residues. With 2 bases clipped from V and 6 bases from J, the junction kept 6 bases outside the gene matches. CDR1 and CDR2 (germline): SEHNR, FQNEAQ (reference sequence).